A single TCR beta chain is shown here with its context. These data belong to a study of blood T cell repertoires in COVID-19. Across the whole study: Material from acute and convalescent COVID-19 was sourced from the United States, Italy and Spain. PBMCs, B-cell-depleted T cells, or T cells provided the cDNA or gDNA that made up the material.

Original analysis: Estimated nucleated cell counts came from reference gene primer amplification. Libraries were prepared by immunoSEQ multiplex PCR; TCRdb keeps only in-frame clonotypes and omits some of them. That table supplies the V and J calls and clone size; D and trimming were determined from the DNA. Of fewer than 250,000 clones in the sample, 85% to 95% were seen once. While infection was still active, Seattle patients were enrolled and then followed longitudinally. V lost 5 bases and J 4 bases, leaving 17 bases between the germline ends. The V gene's germline CDR1 is SGHTA and CDR2 FQGNSA. The length of the CDR3 is 16 residues.

This clonotype was sampled from a man aged 30 to 45 with COVID-19, enrolled during active disease. The rearrangement links TRBV7-2 to TRBJ2-2; possible D gene TRBD1, 6 bases. What was sequenced was peripheral blood. Here the CDR3 DNA reads TGTGCCAGCAGCCCCCGCCCGACAGGACTCACCGGGGAGCTGTTTTTT. This encodes CASSPRPTGLTGELFF.